This entry describes one T cell receptor beta chain. Data came from immunoSEQ multiplex PCR; TCRdb stores just in-frame clones and leaves some out. The repertoire holds around 200,000 clones, with about 84% as singletons. The data derive from a study of blood T cell repertoires in COVID-19. About the research overall: The samples span acute and convalescent COVID-19 from the United States, Italy and Spain.

Adults between about 18 and 95 years of age took part from under 30 US areas. Sequences were obtained from PBMCs or T cells enriched from blood (not recorded which). The clonotype originates from a woman between 40 and 55 years old with acute COVID-19.

For the CDR3, the DNA is TGTGCCAGCTCGTTGGGACAGGGGGCGAAAACCCAGTACTTC. This encodes CASSLGQGAKTQYF. The V and J genes are TRBV18 and TRBJ2-5, with TRBD1 matching over 12 bases. The V gene's germline CDR1 is KGHSH and CDR2 LQKENI. Trimming cost V 6 bases and J 8 bases; bases outside gene matches: 7. The CDR3 is made up of 14 amino acids. Full variable domain (remainder filled in from reference TRBV18 and TRBJ2-5): NAGVMQNPRHLVRRRGQEARLRCSPMKGHSHVYWYRQLPEEGLKFMVYLQKENIIDESGMPKERFSAEFPKEGPSILRIQQVVRGDSAAYFCASSLGQGAKTQYFGPGTRLLVL.